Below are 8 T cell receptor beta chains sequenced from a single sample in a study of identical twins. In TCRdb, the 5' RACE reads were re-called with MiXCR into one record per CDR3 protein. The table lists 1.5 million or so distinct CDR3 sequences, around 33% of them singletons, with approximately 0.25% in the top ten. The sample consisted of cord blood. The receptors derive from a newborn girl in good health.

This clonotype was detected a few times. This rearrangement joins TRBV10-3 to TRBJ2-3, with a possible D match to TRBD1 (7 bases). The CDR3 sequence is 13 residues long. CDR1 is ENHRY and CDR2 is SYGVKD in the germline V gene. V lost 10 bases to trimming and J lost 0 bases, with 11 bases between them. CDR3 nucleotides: TGTGCCACCAGGGGGGTCAGCACAGATACGCAGTATTTT. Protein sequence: CATRGVSTDTQYF.

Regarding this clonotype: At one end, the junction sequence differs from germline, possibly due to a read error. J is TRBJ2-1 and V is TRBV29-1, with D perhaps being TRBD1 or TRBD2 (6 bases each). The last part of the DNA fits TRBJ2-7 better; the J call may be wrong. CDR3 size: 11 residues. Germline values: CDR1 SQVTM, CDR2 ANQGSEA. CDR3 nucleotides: TGCAGCGATGAAGGGGGGTACGAGCAGTACTTC. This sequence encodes CSDEGGYEQYF.

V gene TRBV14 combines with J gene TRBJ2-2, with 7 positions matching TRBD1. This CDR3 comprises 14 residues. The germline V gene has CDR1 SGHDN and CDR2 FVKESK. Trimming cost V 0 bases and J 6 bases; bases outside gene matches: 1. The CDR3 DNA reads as TGTGCCAGCAGCCAAGATCAGGGGGCCGGGGAGCTGTTTTTT. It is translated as CASSQDQGAGELFF.

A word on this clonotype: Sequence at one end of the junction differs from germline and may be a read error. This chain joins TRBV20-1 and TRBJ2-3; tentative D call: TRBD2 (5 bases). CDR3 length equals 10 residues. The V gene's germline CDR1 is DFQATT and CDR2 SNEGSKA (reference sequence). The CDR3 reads CNASTDTRYF. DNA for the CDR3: TGCAATGCTAGCACAGATACGCGGTATTTT.

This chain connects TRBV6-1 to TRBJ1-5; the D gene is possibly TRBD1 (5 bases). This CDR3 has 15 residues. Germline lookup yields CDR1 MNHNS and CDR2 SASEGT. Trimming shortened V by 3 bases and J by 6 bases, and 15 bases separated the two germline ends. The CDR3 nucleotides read TGTGCCAGCAGTGAGATGGCAGGGAGGTTTCAGCCCCAGCATTTT. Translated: CASSEMAGRFQPQHF.

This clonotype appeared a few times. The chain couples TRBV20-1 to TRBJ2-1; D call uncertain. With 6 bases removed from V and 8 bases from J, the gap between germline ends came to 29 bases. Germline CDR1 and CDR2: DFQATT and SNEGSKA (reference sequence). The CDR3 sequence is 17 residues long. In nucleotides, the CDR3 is TGCAGTGCCCTGGTTACTGCGGCCCTTACAATACACGATGAGCAGTTCTTC. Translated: CSALVTAALTIHDEQFF.

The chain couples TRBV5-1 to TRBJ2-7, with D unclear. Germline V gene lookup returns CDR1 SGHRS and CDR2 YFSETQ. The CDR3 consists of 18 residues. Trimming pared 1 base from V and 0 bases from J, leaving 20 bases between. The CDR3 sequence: CASSLSASGPKFSYEQYF. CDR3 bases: TGCGCCAGCAGCTTGAGTGCGTCGGGCCCAAAGTTCTCCTACGAGCAGTACTTC.

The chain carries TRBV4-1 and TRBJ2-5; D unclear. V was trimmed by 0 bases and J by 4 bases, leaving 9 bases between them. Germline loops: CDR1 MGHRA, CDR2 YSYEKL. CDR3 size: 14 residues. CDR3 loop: CASSQDGSRETQYF. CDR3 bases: TGCGCCAGCAGCCAAGATGGTAGCCGAGAGACCCAGTACTTC.